This TCR beta chain originates from a study of OX40 agonist ivuxolimab in advanced cancers. Study overall: Ivuxolimab, an antibody acting as an agonist of OX40 (CD134), was used to treat patients.

Study-wide points: The CD4+ and CD8+ T cells in the blood had expanded clonally by week 6 at 0.1 to 3.0 mg/kg. Low normalized T-cell clonal expansion also characterized some of the nonresponders.

Per germline, CDR1 SGHNT and CDR2 YENEEA. Trimming took off 1 base at V and 5 bases at J, with 8 bases between the two ends. The CDR3 consists of 13 residues. With respect to this clone: Its antigen is unidentified.

Method: immunoSEQ multiplex PCR; TCRdb's copy keeps in-frame clones and lacks some. The data contain 77,000 or so clones, roughly 90% of them singletons. This TCR was recovered from an adult with an advanced solid tumor such as melanoma, head and neck, liver or kidney cancer. Sequences were derived from CD4+ or CD8+ T cells sorted from blood, sampled in a trial of the OX40 agonist ivuxolimab. The chain joins TRBV11-3 to TRBJ1-1; D unclear. The CDR3 DNA reads as TGTGCCAGCAGCTTAGGCCTAGGGACTGAAGCTTTCTTT. It codes for CASSLGLGTEAFF.